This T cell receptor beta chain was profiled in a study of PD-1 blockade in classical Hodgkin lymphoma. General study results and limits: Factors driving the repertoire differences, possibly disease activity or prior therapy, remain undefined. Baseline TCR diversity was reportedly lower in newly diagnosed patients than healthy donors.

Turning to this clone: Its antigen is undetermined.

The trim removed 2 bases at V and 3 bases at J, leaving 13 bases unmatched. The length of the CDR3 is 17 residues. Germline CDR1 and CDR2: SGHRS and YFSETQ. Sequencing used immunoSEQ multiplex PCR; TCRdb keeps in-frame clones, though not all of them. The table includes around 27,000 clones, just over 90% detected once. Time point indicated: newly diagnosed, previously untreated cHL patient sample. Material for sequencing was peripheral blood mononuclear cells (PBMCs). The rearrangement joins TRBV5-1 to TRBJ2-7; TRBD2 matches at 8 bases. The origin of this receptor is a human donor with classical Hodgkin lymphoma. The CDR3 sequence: CASSFRGVVAGIYEQYF. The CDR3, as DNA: TGCGCCAGCAGCTTCCGTGGGGTAGTAGCGGGAATCTACGAGCAGTACTTC. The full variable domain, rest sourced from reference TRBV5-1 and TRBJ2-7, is KAGVTQTPRYLIKTRGQQVTLSCSPISGHRSVSWYQQTPGQGLQFLFEYFSETQRNKGNFPGRFSGRQFSNSRSEMNVSTLELGDSALYLCASSFRGVVAGIYEQYFGPGTRLTVT.